This T cell receptor (beta chain) was captured by sequencing in a study of identical twins. Study outcomes and limitations: Models underestimated out-of-frame TCR alpha sharing in monozygotic twins.

This clonotype was recorded at least ten times. The target antigen is unknown. Healthy Caucasians alone served as donors. The CDR3 has 16 residues. CDR1 SGHRS and CDR2 YFSETQ come from the germline V gene. With V trimmed by 0 bases and J by 6 bases, 9 bases remained unmatched. MiXCR, applied by TCRdb to the 5' RACE reads, yields one record per CDR3 protein. Of approximately 700,000 distinct CDR3 sequences listed, about 20% are singletons. These data also formed part of another study, on T cells expressing NK-cell markers. That paper notes: Among the experiments, several used an anti-gamma-delta TCR antibody to restrict sorting to alpha-beta TCR T cells.

This sequence joins TRBV5-1 and TRBJ2-1; TRBD2 matches at 7 bases. Sequenced sample: PBMCs. The receptor was isolated from a woman between 18 and 29 years old in good health. The CDR3, as DNA: TGCGCCAGCAGCTTGGAGCTGGGAGGGGATATCAATGAGCAGTTCTTC. This sequence encodes CASSLELGGDINEQFF.